These 7 T cell receptor beta chains came from one sample sequenced in a study of CD8+CD57+ T cells in acquired aplastic anemia. CDR3 and TCR beta VDJ profiling relied on a genomic DNA template. One entry per CDR3 protein results from TCRdb running MiXCR on the reads. This table holds about 290,000 distinct CDR3 sequences, approximately 60% found once. Previously, flow cytometry had revealed CD8+CD57+ cell expansion in the patients chosen for sequencing. The material sequenced was sorted CD4+, CD8+, or CD8+CD57+ T cells (not recorded which) from PBMCs. The receptors originated from a human donor with aplastic anemia.

This clonotype has a count of ten or more. DNA for the CDR3: TGTGCCAGCAGCCCAGGAGGGAACTATGGCTACACCTTC. This gives the protein CASSPGGNYGYTF. V usage is TRBV5-5 and J usage is TRBJ1-2; D remains ambiguous. CDR1 and CDR2 (germline): SGHKS, YYEKEE (reference sequence). The CDR3 loop spans 13 amino acids. The V gene lost 4 bases and the J gene lost 2 bases, with 9 bases spanning the gap.

The chain couples TRBV2 to TRBJ2-6; D is undetermined. V was shortened by 7 bases and J by 0 bases, with 4 bases between the two germline ends. The CDR3 runs to 13 residues. From germline, CDR1 is SNHLY and CDR2 FYNNEI. CDR3 sequence: CASIRSGANVLTF. As DNA, the CDR3 is TGTGCCAGCATACGCTCTGGGGCCAACGTCCTGACTTTC.

This clonotype was observed at least ten times. The V call is TRBV20-1, the J call TRBJ2-7, with D perhaps matching TRBD2 (8 bases). Trimming took off 6 bases at V and 1 base at J, with 16 bases between the two ends. This CDR3 comprises 14 residues. The germline gives CDR1 DFQATT, CDR2 SNEGSKA (reference sequence). CDR3 residues: CSATGGGWSYEQYF. The CDR3 coding sequence is TGCAGTGCCACGGGAGGGGGCTGGTCCTACGAGCAGTACTTC.

There are many counts of this clonotype. The V call is TRBV5-8, the J call TRBJ1-3, with a possible D match to TRBD1 (6 bases). Trimming shortened V by 2 bases and J by 0 bases, and 6 bases separated the two germline ends. This CDR3 comprises 14 residues. CDR1 is SGHTS and CDR2 is YDEGEE in the germline V gene. The CDR3 DNA sequence: TGTGCCAGCAGCTTACAGGGCTCTGGAAACACCATATATTTT. This gives the protein CASSLQGSGNTIYF.

Remarks on this clonotype: This clone may be a read error of a much larger clone one base away. V is TRBV12-3 or TRBV12-4 and J is TRBJ1-5; D gene uncertain. This CDR3 comprises 12 residues. CDR3 DNA sequence: TGTGCCAGCAGTTTATTCCCTCAGCCCCTGCATTTT. This gives the protein CASSLFPQPLHF.

There are a few counts of this clonotype. The chain carries TRBV10-3 and TRBJ2-1, with 9 bases lining up with TRBD2. This CDR3 contains 17 residues. The germline V gene has CDR1 ENHRY and CDR2 SYGVKD. J lost 4 bases, V lost 3 bases, and 10 bases had no gene match. In DNA, the CDR3 is TGTGCCATCAGTGATCCCATAGCGGGAGAGTCGTACAATGAGCAGTTCTTC. It translates to CAISDPIAGESYNEQFF.

The rearrangement uses TRBV6-4 and TRBJ2-3, with 9 positions matching TRBD2. The trim removed 3 bases at V and 4 bases at J, leaving 5 bases unmatched. The CDR3 totals 15 residues. Per germline, CDR1 MRHNA and CDR2 SNTAGT. The CDR3 region is CASSETAGGSDTQYF. In DNA form, the CDR3 reads TGTGCCAGCAGTGAGACAGCGGGGGGTTCAGATACGCAGTATTTT.